Sequencing of this T cell receptor (beta chain) was carried out in a study of control samples from healthy donors and cancer patients. The data were produced by immunoSEQ multiplex PCR, yet TCRdb's version contains in-frame clones alone and is incomplete. This sample carries tens of thousands of clones, about four fifths of them seen once, and the ten largest clones take about 9.5%. The CDR3 has 14 amino acids. Germline V gives CDR1 LGHDT, CDR2 YNNKEL (reference sequence). V lost 0 bases and J lost 8, with 13 bases in between. The rearrangement links TRBV3-1 (or the pseudogene TRBV3-2) to TRBJ1-1, with D possibly matching TRBD1 (5 bases). The sequenced material came from blood. The sequence was collected from a man aged 65-85 years in good health. CDR3 sequence (DNA): TGTGCCAGCAGCCAAGATATTGGGGCCAGGGAAGCTTTCTTT. Encoded protein: CASSQDIGAREAFF.